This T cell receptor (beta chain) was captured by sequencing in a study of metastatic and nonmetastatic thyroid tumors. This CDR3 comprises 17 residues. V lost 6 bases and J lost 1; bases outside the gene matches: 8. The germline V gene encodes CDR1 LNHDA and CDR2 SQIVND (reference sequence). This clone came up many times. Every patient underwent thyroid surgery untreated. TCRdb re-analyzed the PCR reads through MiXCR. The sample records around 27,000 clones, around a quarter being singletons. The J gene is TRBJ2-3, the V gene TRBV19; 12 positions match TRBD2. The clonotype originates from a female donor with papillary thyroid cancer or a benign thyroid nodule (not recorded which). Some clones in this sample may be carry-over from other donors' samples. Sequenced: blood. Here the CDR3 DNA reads TGTGCCAGTAGCCGTCTAGCGGGAGGGAGGGGCACAGATACGCAGTATTTT. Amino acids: CASSRLAGGRGTDTQYF.